Below are 21 T cell receptor beta chains sequenced from a single sample in a study of regulatory T cells in long-lasting Graves disease. Documented time point: newly diagnosed GD, antithyroid drugs for less than 3 months. Scientists built the TCR library using RNA that was extracted from PBMCs. TCR beta libraries were built with iRepertoire HTBI primers and Arm-PCR of CDR3 regions. TCRdb recomputed calls from the multiplex PCR reads with MiXCR, one row per CDR3 protein. The data show approximately 460,000 distinct CDR3 sequences, about 16% seen once. This sample also appeared in a second study, on T cells in Graves' hyperthyroidism and ophthalmopathy.

The sequences come from peripheral blood mononuclear cells (PBMCs), collected at new diagnosis, from a patient treated with antithyroid drugs. These receptors were collected from a woman in her 30s with Graves disease.

This clonotype was counted ten times or more. The V gene is TRBV7-8, the J gene TRBJ2-1, with 12 bases aligning to TRBD2. CDR3 size: 16 residues. Germline values: CDR1 SGHVS, CDR2 FQNEAQ. Trimming took 2 bases from V and 9 from J; bases not matched to a gene: 8. This CDR3 is CASSLILAGGVGEQFF. The CDR3 DNA follows: TGTGCCAGCAGCTTAATACTAGCGGGAGGCGTAGGTGAGCAGTTCTTC.

This clonotype was found a few times. The chain recombines TRBV28 with TRBJ2-7; 10 nucleotides agree with TRBD1. The V gene end was trimmed by 2 bases and the J gene end by 6 bases; junction bases not matched to a gene: 7. This CDR3 is 15 amino acids long. Germline V gives CDR1 MDHEN, CDR2 SYDVKM. In DNA, the CDR3 is TGTGCCAGCAGTTTAGCCGGGACAGGGGAAGTCGAGCAGTACTTC. This gives the protein CASSLAGTGEVEQYF.

This clonotype was found many times. The J gene is TRBJ1-1, the V gene TRBV5-1; no clear D. The CDR3 consists of 15 residues. From germline, CDR1 is SGHRS and CDR2 YFSETQ. Trimming pared 0 bases from V and 1 base from J, leaving 10 bases between. This chain's CDR3 is CASSLAGLRNTEAFF. In DNA, the CDR3 is TGCGCCAGCAGCTTGGCCGGACTGAGGAACACTGAAGCTTTCTTT.

This clonotype has ten or more counts. The chain recombines TRBV30 with TRBJ2-7, with a tentative D call TRBD1 (6 bases). CDR3 length: 14 amino acids. V lost 2 bases and J 2 bases, leaving 13 bases between the germline ends. The germline gives CDR1 GTSNPN, CDR2 SVGIG (reference sequence). DNA of the CDR3: TGTGCCTGGAGTTCTGGAGAGGGGGCCTACGAGCAGTACTTC. Protein product: CAWSSGEGAYEQYF. Looking up the rest from reference TRBV30 and TRBJ2-7 gives the full variable domain: SQTIHQWPATLVQPVGSPLSLECTVEGTSNPNLYWYRQAAGRGLQLLFYSVGIGQISSEVPQNLSASRPQDRQFILSSKKLLLSDSGFYLCAWSSGEGAYEQYFGPGTRLTVT.

This clonotype was observed many times. The chain carries TRBV30 and TRBJ2-5, with 10 bases matching TRBD2. The CDR3 runs 15 residues. Per germline, CDR1 GTSNPN and CDR2 SVGIG (reference sequence). V trimming: 0 bases; J trimming: 1 base; junction bases outside the gene matches: 2. CDR3 bases: TGTGCCTGGAGTGTTAGCGGGGGGTTCCAAGAGACCCAGTACTTC. Protein: CAWSVSGGFQETQYF.

This clonotype was seen ten or more times. The chain joins TRBV11-2 to TRBJ1-2, with D unclear. V dropped 4 bases and J dropped 5 bases, with 20 bases sitting between them. Per germline, CDR1 SGHAT and CDR2 FQNNGV. This CDR3 is 16 amino acids long. The DNA of the CDR3 is TGTGCCAGCAGCTCCCTTCGGACCGAATTAGAATATGGCTACACCTTC. As protein: CASSSLRTELEYGYTF.

The chain employs TRBV7-9 and TRBJ2-7; TRBD2 is a possible D gene (6 bases). Germline-derived CDR1 and CDR2 are SEHNR and FQNEAQ (reference sequence). This CDR3 has 18 residues. Trimming took 5 bases from V and 2 from J, leaving 25 bases between them. For the CDR3, the DNA is TGTGCCAGCAGCCCCCCCGGCGGGCGGGGTCGCGGAACCTACGAGCAGTACTTC. This translates into CASSPPGGRGRGTYEQYF.

This clonotype has a count of ten or more. CDR3 coding DNA: TGTGCCAGCAGCCCAGAGGGCCGCCCGAGCACCGGGGAGCTGTTTTTT. This encodes CASSPEGRPSTGELFF. The chain employs TRBV12-3 or TRBV12-4 and TRBJ2-2; D is perhaps TRBD2 (5 bases). The CDR3 runs to 16 residues. V was trimmed by 6 bases and J by 4 bases, leaving 18 bases between them.

In this sample, this clonotype turned up a few times. The genes are TRBV19 and TRBJ2-1; 12 nucleotides line up with TRBD2. V gave up 3 bases and J gave up 6 bases; unmatched junction bases: 3. Germline lookup yields CDR1 LNHDA and CDR2 SQIVND (reference sequence). This CDR3 region has 15 residues. CDR3 sequence: CASSITSGGRNEQFF. CDR3 DNA sequence: TGTGCCAGTAGTATTACTAGCGGGGGGCGCAATGAGCAGTTCTTC.

This clonotype appeared many times. J is TRBJ2-1 and V is TRBV7-3; TRBD2 might be the D (7 bases). This CDR3 region has 15 residues. The germline V gene has CDR1 SGHTA and CDR2 FQGTGA. V lost 3 bases, J lost 8 bases, and 17 bases lay in between. The CDR3 here is CASSFHAVGGDEQFF. The CDR3 coding sequence is TGTGCCAGCAGCTTTCACGCAGTAGGGGGGGATGAGCAGTTCTTC.

This chain joins TRBV9 and TRBJ2-1, with a weak D call TRBD2 (6 bases). Trimming cost V 0 bases and J 8 bases, with 15 bases left between them. Germline assignment: CDR1 SGDLS and CDR2 YYNGEE. The CDR3 runs to 15 residues. CDR3: CASSVEVGSFDEQFF. CDR3 DNA: TGTGCCAGCAGCGTAGAGGTCGGGAGTTTCGATGAGCAGTTCTTC.

The chain joins TRBV29-1 to TRBJ2-1; D remains ambiguous. The CDR3 is made up of 15 amino acids. Per the germline V gene, CDR1 is SQVTM and CDR2 is ANQGSEA. The V and J ends lost 6 bases and 0 bases respectively, with 15 bases between them. The CDR3 loop is CSVLGRPSSYNEQFF. Here the CDR3 DNA reads TGCAGCGTCCTTGGGCGCCCCAGCTCCTACAATGAGCAGTTCTTC.

This clonotype was seen ten or more times. This rearrangement joins TRBV18 to TRBJ1-1; D gene unclear. The CDR3 totals 14 residues. V dropped 5 bases and J dropped 7 bases, with 17 bases sitting between them. Germline CDR1 reads KGHSH; CDR2 reads LQKENI. CDR3 protein: CASSTTGLLYEAFF. The CDR3 region has the DNA TGTGCCAGCTCAACCACCGGACTCCTGTATGAAGCTTTCTTT.

This clonotype was detected ten times or more. The V gene is TRBV28, the J gene TRBJ2-7; tentative D call: TRBD2 (7 bases). CDR3 length: 18 residues. Germline-derived CDR1 and CDR2 are MDHEN and SYDVKM. The V gene lost 6 bases and the J gene lost 7 bases, with 31 bases spanning the gap. CDR3 DNA sequence: TGTGCCAGCAGCTCAAGTCGGGCCGTGGGGGGGCCCCTCTGGGAGCAGTACTTC. Its translation: CASSSSRAVGGPLWEQYF.

The rearrangement links TRBV6-1 to TRBJ1-5; D gene uncertain. CDR1 is MNHNS, CDR2 SASEGT, per germline. V lost 0 bases and J 3 bases, leaving 6 bases between the germline ends. The CDR3 loop spans 14 amino acids. In nucleotides, the CDR3 is TGTGCCAGCAGTGAAGCAGGGCCCAATCAGCCCCAGCATTTT. Translation gives CASSEAGPNQPQHF.

This chain uses TRBV4-1 with TRBJ1-1; no reliable D call. The V and J ends lost 2 bases and 5 bases respectively, with 9 bases between them. CDR3 length equals 13 residues. Germline V lookup: CDR1 MGHRA, CDR2 YSYEKL. The CDR3, as DNA: TGCGCCAGCAGCCAATACGAAGGGACTGAAGCTTTCTTT. This translates into CASSQYEGTEAFF.

In its sample, this clonotype was seen many times. This rearrangement joins TRBV13 to TRBJ2-7; D ambiguous. This CDR3 has 12 residues. The V and J ends lost 4 bases and 7 bases respectively, with 11 bases between them. Germline-derived CDR1 and CDR2 are PRHDT and FYEKMQ (reference sequence). The CDR3 DNA follows: TGTGCCAGCAGCTCATCAGTGGGGGAGCAGTACTTC. Translated: CASSSSVGEQYF.

This chain links TRBV27 with TRBJ2-7; D perhaps matches TRBD2 (6 bases). CDR1 MNHEY and CDR2 SMNVEV come from the germline V gene (reference sequence). With 2 bases removed from V and 8 bases from J, the gap between germline ends came to 13 bases. This CDR3 region has 13 residues. CDR3 in amino acids: CASSLPSGDQQYF. CDR3 DNA: TGTGCCAGCAGTTTACCGTCGGGGGACCAGCAGTACTTC.

This clonotype has a count of ten or more. J is TRBJ2-1 and V is TRBV10-3, with 8 bases matching TRBD2. In germline, CDR1 is ENHRY, CDR2 SYGVKD. The CDR3 has 16 residues. Trimming at V came to 3 bases and at J to 2 bases, leaving 6 bases not matched to a gene. The CDR3 coding sequence is TGTGCCATCAGTGAATCCAGCGGGGGTACCTACAATGAGCAGTTCTTC. Translation: CAISESSGGTYNEQFF.

This clonotype came up many times. CDR3 nucleotide sequence: TGCGCCAGCAGCTTTCTAGCGGACACCTACGAGCAGTACTTC. This sequence encodes CASSFLADTYEQYF. The chain couples TRBV5-1 to TRBJ2-7; 7 bases are a match to TRBD2. The germline CDR1 and CDR2 sequences are SGHRS and YFSETQ. The J segment lost 2 bases and the V segment lost 2 bases, leaving 4 bases of the junction unmatched. The CDR3 is 14 amino acids.

CDR3 sequence reads: CASSFSGTIHRELFF. The CDR3 coding sequence is TGTGCCAGCAGTTTCTCGGGGACTATCCACCGGGAGCTGTTTTTT. V gene TRBV6-2 or TRBV6-3 combines with J gene TRBJ2-2, with 7 bases identical to TRBD2. Germline CDR1 and CDR2: MNHEY and SVGEGT. V dropped 4 bases and J dropped 9; count of bases not matched to a gene: 11. The CDR3 length is 15 residues.